This TCR beta chain was recovered during a study of T cell responses to AZD1222 COVID-19 vaccine. General study points: With two AZD1222 doses given, Spike-specific TCR breadth and depth both rose.

This table comes from immunoSEQ multiplex PCR, and its TCRdb copy is limited to in-frame clones, with some not included. The data hold approximately 150,000 clones, with more than 85% observed a single time. With regard to this clone: Its antigen is undetermined.

Per the germline V gene, CDR1 is SGHTA and CDR2 is FQGNSA. The V and J ends lost 6 bases and 10 bases, in that order; junction bases with no gene match: 9. The CDR3 is 15 amino acids. The sequenced sample was peripheral blood, obtained 28 days after the second AZD1222 dose. The chain has TRBV7-2 and TRBJ2-1; TRBD2 matches at 13 bases. The clonotype was recovered from an adult who received the AZD1222 COVID-19 vaccine. CDR3 in amino acids: CASRLRTSGRGEQFF. Written as DNA, the CDR3 is TGTGCCAGCAGACTCAGGACTAGCGGGAGAGGGGAGCAGTTCTTC.